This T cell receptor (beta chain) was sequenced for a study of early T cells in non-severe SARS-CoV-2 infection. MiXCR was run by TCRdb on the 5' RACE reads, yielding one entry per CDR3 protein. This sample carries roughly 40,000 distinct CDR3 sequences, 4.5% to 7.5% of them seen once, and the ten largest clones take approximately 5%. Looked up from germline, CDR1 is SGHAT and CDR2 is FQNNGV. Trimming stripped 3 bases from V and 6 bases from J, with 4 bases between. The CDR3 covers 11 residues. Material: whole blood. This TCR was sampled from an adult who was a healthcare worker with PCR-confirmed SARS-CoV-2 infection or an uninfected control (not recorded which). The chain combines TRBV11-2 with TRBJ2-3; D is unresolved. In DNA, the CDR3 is TGTGCCAGCAGCTTCGGGGATACGCAGTATTTT. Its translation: CASSFGDTQYF.